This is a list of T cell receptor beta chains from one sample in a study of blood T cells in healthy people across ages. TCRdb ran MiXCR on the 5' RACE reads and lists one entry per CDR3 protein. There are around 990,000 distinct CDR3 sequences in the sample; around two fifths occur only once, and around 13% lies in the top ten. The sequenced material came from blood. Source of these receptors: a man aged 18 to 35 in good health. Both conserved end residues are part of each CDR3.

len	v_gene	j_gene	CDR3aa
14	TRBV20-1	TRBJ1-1	CSAHAGGMNTEAFF
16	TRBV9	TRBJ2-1	CASSPGASGGYNEQFF
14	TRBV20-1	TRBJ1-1	CSARDRGLNTEAFF
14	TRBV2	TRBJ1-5	CASSDRGLGQPQHF
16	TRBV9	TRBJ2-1	CASSVVEDIDYNEQFF
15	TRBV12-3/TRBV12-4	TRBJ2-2	CASSVAGKNTGELFF
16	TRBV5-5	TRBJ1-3	CASTTISGTGGNTIYF
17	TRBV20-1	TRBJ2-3	CSARTYQRGGDPDTQYF
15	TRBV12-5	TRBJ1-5	CASGLVRASRQPQHF
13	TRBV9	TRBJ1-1	CASSVTANTEAFF
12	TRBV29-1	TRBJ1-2	CSAEIGVYGYTF
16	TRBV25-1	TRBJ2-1	CASSVPGLAGYNEQFF
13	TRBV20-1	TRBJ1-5	CSASGQINQPQHF
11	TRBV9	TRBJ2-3	CASSAANTQYF
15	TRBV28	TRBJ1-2	CASSLSGGMGYGYTF
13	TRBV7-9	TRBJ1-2	CASSVTLPSGYTF
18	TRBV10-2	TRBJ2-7	CASSAFKFGTSGSYEQYF
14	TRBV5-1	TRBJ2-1	CASSFDPSGGEQFF
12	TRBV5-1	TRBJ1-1	CASSLAGREAFF
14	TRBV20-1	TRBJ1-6	CSANQQGNNSPLHF
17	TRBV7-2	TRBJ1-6	CASSLGQPLSYNSPLHF
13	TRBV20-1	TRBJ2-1	CSAREGASNEQFF
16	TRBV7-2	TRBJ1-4	CASSFGPGTGNEKLFF
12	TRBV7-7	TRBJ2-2	CASSADTGELFF
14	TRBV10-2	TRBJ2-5	CASSDGGPQETQYF
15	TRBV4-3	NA	CASSASGVTYNEQYF
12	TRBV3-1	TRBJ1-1	CASSQEGHQAFF
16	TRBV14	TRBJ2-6	CASSPTESSGANVLTF
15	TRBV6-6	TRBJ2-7	CASSYPTGVGDEQYF
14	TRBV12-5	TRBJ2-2	CASGLGQYTGELFF
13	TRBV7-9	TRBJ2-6	CASSLGLPNVLTF
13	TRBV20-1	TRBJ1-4	CSARGSLREKLFF
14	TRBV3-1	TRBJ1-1	CASSAGTSNTEAFF
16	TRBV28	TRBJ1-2	CASSLTRLSGGDGYTF
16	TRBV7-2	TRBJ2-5	CASSLGLAGVRETQYF
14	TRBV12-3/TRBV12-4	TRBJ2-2	CASSRDRGSGELFF
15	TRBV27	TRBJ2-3	CASSFGLVTPYTQYF
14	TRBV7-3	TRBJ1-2	CASSLNAEGDGYTF
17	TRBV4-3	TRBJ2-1	CASSQDKAGGPSGEQFF
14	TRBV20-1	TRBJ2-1	CSAPGTGSYNEQFF
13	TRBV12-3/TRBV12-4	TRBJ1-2	CASSFGDQGGYTF
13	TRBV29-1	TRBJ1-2	CSVPTGLKYGYTF
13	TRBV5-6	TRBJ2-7	CASSRLAVYGQYF
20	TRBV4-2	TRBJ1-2	CASSQELTKVGQKTRNGYTF
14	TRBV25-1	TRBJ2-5	CASSEDRVLETQYF